The sequence of this TCR beta chain was determined in a study of Graves' ophthalmopathy and Graves' hyperthyroidism (dated by TCRdb to 2016 to 2019). Regarding the complete study: Peripheral blood samples were taken at the time of initial diagnosis, before any treatment was given. To tell Graves' ophthalmopathy apart from Graves' hyperthyroidism, and to predict which patients would progress to ophthalmopathy, the study relied on TCR beta repertoire signatures. In total, approximately 140 blood samples were TCR-sequenced: fewer than 50 ophthalmopathy, some 72 hyperthyroidism and around 17 hyperthyroidism-to-ophthalmopathy patients. To explore V-J signatures that separate ophthalmopathy from hyperthyroidism, a discovery set of fewer than 110 patients was enrolled, consisting of about 41 with ophthalmopathy and about 60 with stable hyperthyroidism. An independent validation cohort was composed of roughly 18 hyperthyroidism patients and 17 patients who later progressed from hyperthyroidism to ophthalmopathy. In six hyperthyroidism patients, the T-cell repertoire of thyroid tissue was compared with the T-cell repertoire of blood. Once sampling was done, hyperthyroidism patients were given methimazole at a starting dose of 30 mg daily, while ophthalmopathy patients were given high-dose intravenous methylprednisolone.

Ophthalmopathy patients were characterized by moderately to severely active disease, a Clinical Activity Score of at least 3, a NOSPECS grade of at least 4, and a disease duration under 3 months. Patients were excluded if they had other autoimmune diseases, uncontrolled infections, pregnancy or lactation. Diagnosis was based on clinical symptoms, serum thyroxine, TRAb, thyroid ultrasound and orbital computed tomography. Ficoll-Paque density gradient centrifugation was used to isolate PBMCs from approximately 10 ml of fresh peripheral blood. Total RNA was extracted with Trizol reagent and quality-checked on an Agilent 2100 Bioanalyzer. Cut back by 8 bases and 5 bases, the V and J ends lie 19 bases apart. The CDR3 spans 14 residues, from the cysteine through the phenylalanine. Of all the DNA, just the CDR3 is kept, 42 bases in frame from base 1. The germline V gene (reference sequence) sets CDR1 to LNHNV and CDR2 to YYDKDF.

Broad study findings and their caveats: In validation, the model predicted ophthalmopathy progression with about 71% sensitivity and approximately 78% specificity; roughly eleven predicted patients were CT-confirmed with GO in a median of roughly 6.8 months. Sample size was not statistically predetermined, and group allocation was not concealed from the investigators. In cross-validation, the 13-signature model distinguished ophthalmopathy from stable hyperthyroidism with approximately 88% sensitivity and 81.08% specificity, and in the test set the corresponding values were approximately 80% and 68%. Most expanded thyroid clonotypes with a frequency above 0.001 also appeared in blood, which suggests that blood repertoires may reflect the immune response in the thyroid.

For repertoire sequencing, TCR beta CDR3 regions were amplified from RNA transcripts. The first round was an RT-PCR using HTBI primers with the Qiagen OneStep RT-PCR kit, and this first round was followed by a second-round multiplex PCR, then size selection and purification. Sequencing of the libraries was carried out on an Illumina HiSeq2000 in paired-end mode with 100 bp reads. In the source study's methods: Reads were processed with SOAPnuke, discarding reads with adapters, uncalled bases, mean Phred below 15, or no exact constant-primer or identifier match. High-quality paired reads were merged with COPE v1.2.5. Each unique nucleotide sequence was treated as a clonotype, and MiTCR v1.1 was used to align the clonotypes to the IMGT TRB V, D and J references. Only V-J combinations with frequency above 0.0001 were analysed, covering over 99% of repertoires. For each V-J combination, a TCR clonal expansion and chaos score was defined as F50 clonal expansion divided by the chaos observed in the TCRdist matrix. Features were reduced by Welch's t-statistics and random forest to 10 to 15 V-J combinations, which fed a naive Bayes classifier. The similarity between thyroid and blood repertoires was quantified using the Morisita-Horn index. TCRdb reran the public reads through fastp at Q25 and MiXCR, keeping productive beta chains. Under each unique CDR3 protein, matching rows form one entry showing the most common genes and DNA. These V and J calls rely on TCRdb rather than the paper's analysis. Present in this sample are hundreds of thousands of distinct CDR3 sequences, 35% to 45% of which were seen just once. The ten largest account for around 3% of the sample.

This clonotype appeared many times. Its antigen target is currently unknown. Base qualities are missing; no much larger clone stands one base away. Recombination joined TRBV15 with TRBJ2-7, with TRBD2 perhaps the D gene, on 5 matching bases. The sample was peripheral blood. This receptor was obtained from an adult man with Graves' ophthalmopathy. This receptor carries the CDR3 CATRNGPSSDEQYF. The DNA sequence follows: TGTGCCACCCGAAACGGGCCTAGCAGCGACGAGCAGTACTTC.